What follows describes a single TCR beta chain. Its recognized antigen is unknown. No much larger clonotype is one base removed from it; base qualities were not supplied. The method was the immunoSEQ multiplex PCR assay. The multiplex PCR relied on a mix of 60 forward primers for TCR Vbeta segments and 13 reverse primers for TCR Jbeta segments. The CDR3 region of rearranged TCR beta genes was amplified from genomic DNA by a multiplex PCR assay. The amplified TCR beta libraries were sequenced on the Illumina HiSeq System as 87-base-pair reads. The study's processing was this. Across the roughly 600 repertoires, a later analysis counted 75 million to 90 million unique TCR beta chains, 8.5 million to 12 million of which were shared by at least two donors. Raw reads were error-corrected and collapsed into unique sequences with a nearest-neighbor algorithm that merged closely related sequences to remove PCR and sequencing errors. V, D and J gene segments were assigned by aligning CDR3 sequences to IMGT reference sequences. Each retained sequence needed at least a six-nucleotide match to both a V gene segment and a J gene segment. A rearrangement counted as productive if the CDR3 had no stop codons and remained in frame with V and J, and every other rearrangement counted as non-productive. CDR3 was defined according to IMGT convention as the region running from the second conserved V-encoded cysteine to the conserved J-encoded phenylalanine. The earlier analysis of 450 to 750 of the donors excluded any sequence lacking an unambiguous match to a single V gene segment. In an earlier analysis of approximately 500 of the donors, a V segment was called functional when productive rearrangements were above 56.7%, and segregating when the standard deviation between donors exceeded 5%. To diagnose cytomegalovirus status from the catalog of TCR beta chain sequences, a statistical classification framework was built. A later analysis assigned V and J genes by comparing TCR nucleotide sequences with IMGT/GENE-DB human TR gene sequences. In a later analysis, CDR3 sequences and most-parsimonious VDJ recombination scenarios were assigned using the TCRdist pipeline. In a later analysis, each TCR beta chain was defined by its CDR3 amino acid sequence together with its V-gene family, and reads without a unique V-gene family were excluded. To address suspected cross-contamination and a sequencing artifact, a later analysis removed over 500 highly shared, low-generation-probability nucleotide sequences. For each public chain, a later analysis derived a clonal expansion index from normalized ranks of inferred template counts within each repertoire. Generation probabilities in a later analysis came from a VDJ recombination model fitted to out-of-frame rearrangements, and those results were checked against IGoR. In a later analysis, TCR-TCR, TCR-HLA and TCR-CMV co-occurrence was scored with hypergeometric tests, and a repertoire-size bias correction was applied to TCR pairs. To estimate false discovery rates, a later analysis permuted the HLA or CMV assignments 20 times. A later analysis grouped co-occurring TCRs with DBSCAN, adding TCRdist sequence similarity when clustering within HLA-allele-positive subsets. Repertoires with fewer than 30,000 or more than 120,000 public chains were left out of co-occurrence clustering, as were about 5 repertoires with anomalous nucleotide sharing. TCRdb stores this immuneACCESS table with in-frame sequences only. Part of the clones is absent; in the studies checked, under half of the shortfall reflects unresolved V genes, and no reason is known for the rest. V and J calls and clone size are copied from that table; D and trimming were computed from the DNA. This sample lists some 130,000 clones; 65% to 80% were detected once. The ten largest clones represent 3% to 4.5% of the sample.

The cohort consisted of 666 healthy bone marrow donors. Cohort members were all nominally healthy when sampled, although unrecorded immune exposures were likely present. The donor tested CMV seronegative and was one of the 352 seronegative cohort members. Each donor provided a peripheral blood sample, and peripheral blood mononuclear cells were used for TCR beta sequencing. The Qiagen DNeasy Blood Extraction Kit was used to extract genomic DNA from the blood cell samples. The sample belongs to a study of cytomegalovirus exposure and HLA in healthy donors (dated 2017 in TCRdb). In terms of the full investigation: According to an earlier analysis of several hundred of the donors, about 180 million T cells yielded 117 million unique TCR beta sequences and about 300 Gb of sequence data. An early release covering just under 650 HLA-typed donors comprised about 290 gigabases of sequencing data and tens of millions of unique TCR sequences. Of the approximately 400 genotyped donors, about 84% fell in the genetic ancestry cluster associated with self-reported Caucasian donors. The study aimed to test whether cataloging public T cell receptors could reveal signatures of past pathogen exposure. The study used immunosequencing to profile the T cell repertoires of 666 subjects and linked those repertoires to cytomegalovirus serostatus. Along with the approximately 650-subject first cohort, a separate validation cohort of over a hundred different subjects was used. The study combined high-throughput TCR immunosequencing, statistical association of individual TCRs with disease status, and machine learning to predict cytomegalovirus infection status. In a later analysis, previously published TCR beta repertoires from 666 donors were re-analyzed and high-resolution HLA genotyping was added so that TCR occurrence patterns could be studied. The later analysis used no new phenotypic data to find candidate immune exposures, relying instead on TCR beta sequences and their occurrence across donors. In an earlier analysis of over 550 of the donors, high-throughput TCR beta sequencing was used to judge whether each TCR beta V gene segment behaved as functional or pseudogenic. Donor age, sex, ethnicity and CMV serostatus were compiled alongside the repertoire data. In a later genetic analysis, genome-wide SNP genotypes for about 55% of the roughly 700 donors were used, and that subset was treated as a discovery cohort. All discovery cohort repertoires had been generated using a single sequencing platform. Both class I and class II loci were covered by HLA typing, at four-digit resolution. The number of typed donors differed by locus: about 629-640 for A, B, C, DRB1 and DQB1; 522 for DQA1; 606 for DPA1; and roughly 490 for DPB1. Several DR-DQ haplotypes were treated as single units for association and clustering because of strong linkage in the cohort. Across roughly 420 genotyped donors of the cohort, an average of about 240,000 unique TCR beta nucleotide sequences per donor were sequenced, and approximately 19% of those sequences were non-productive. Overall study outcomes, separate from this receptor: Because some donors lacked HLA typing at each locus, the association tests relied only on the typed subset. It was suggested by the authors that the approach could potentially be generalized to other disease states and immunological phenotypes. A few of the identified cytomegalovirus-associated TCR beta chains were confirmed in vitro to be specific for cytomegalovirus antigens. Because counts were too low, about 17 rarely observed V segments, including chromosome 9 orphons, were excluded from the earlier analysis of fewer than 650 of the donors. A total of fewer than 200 TCR beta chains were listed by the study as associated with cytomegalovirus. This cohort had only TCR beta chains sequenced, and the lack of alpha or paired-chain data limited which features could be detected. Some IMGT-functional V segments, including TRBV6-2 and TRBV6-3, could not be distinguished by the 87-base-pair reads and were therefore excluded. Several of the top co-occurrence clusters appeared to be linked to parvovirus B19, influenza, CMV and Epstein-Barr virus, according to a later analysis. The only immune exposure information available for the cohort was CMV serostatus. A further reported finding was that TCR beta sequences accurately predicted the HLA-A and HLA-B alleles for most subjects in the first cohort. In both the original and validation cohorts, the classifier was reported to diagnose cytomegalovirus status with high specificity and sensitivity. A group of highly shared sequence variants was considered likely to be a technical artifact of the sequencing pipeline. Most TCR sequences were seen in very few donors, while some public TCRs were found in many individuals. The presence/absence analyses assumed that sequencing depth was roughly uniform across donors, and that assumption may not be true. Linkage disequilibrium might explain the correlated functional status among segregating V segments, but an unknown experimental factor could not be ruled out. A later analysis associated 16,951 TCR beta sequences with specific HLA alleles at a false discovery rate of 0.05. In a later genetic analysis, a missense DCLRE1C variant was associated with V-gene and J-gene trimming of TCR beta chains, and the association was replicated in an independent cohort. Compared with the 666-donor mean, donors in an Asian-associated ancestry cluster had fewer N-insertions in productive TCRs, according to a later genetic analysis. In a later analysis, most CMV-associated TCR beta chains were found to appear HLA-restricted, with HLA associations seemingly driven largely by CMV exposure. A later analysis found that TCR association rates varied across HLA loci, with DRB1 alleles showing the most associated TCRs and HLA-C alleles the fewest. In an earlier analysis of roughly 560 of the donors, most TCR beta V segments were observed in productive rearrangements about 87% or about 30% of the time, broadly matching IMGT annotations. Compared with equally common non-associated chains, HLA-associated TCR beta chains in a later analysis were more clonally expanded and had lower generation probabilities. Strong co-occurrence of HLA alleles, especially DR and DQ, made assigning TCR associations to individual alleles difficult.

Counted from cysteine to phenylalanine, this CDR3 has 16 amino acids. Only CDR3 DNA remains: 48 bases, in frame from the first base. After removal of 4 bases from V and 5 bases from J, the junction retains 7 bases not matched to a gene. Taken from the germline V gene, the CDR1 and CDR2 loops are SGHTA and FQGNSA. The sample consisted of PBMCs. This clonotype was sampled from a male donor in good health and CMV-seronegative. The chain couples TRBV7-2 to TRBJ2-3; 12 middle bases align to TRBD2. The CDR3 protein: CASSSRTSGDVDTQYF. The nucleotides are TGTGCCAGCAGCTCCCGGACTAGCGGGGACGTAGATACGCAGTATTTT.